Sequencing of this T cell receptor (beta chain) was carried out in a study of response to subunit inactivated influenza vaccine. General observations from the study: Few new T cells, the authors suggested, are recruited by each seasonal influenza vaccination.

TCRdb used MiXCR to reprocess the RT-PCR reads, holding one entry per CDR3 protein. There are some 500,000 distinct CDR3 sequences in the sample; approximately 17% occur only once, and roughly 3% lies in the top ten. The CDR3 length is 15 residues. V trimming: 5 bases; J trimming: 4 bases; junction bases outside the gene matches: 8. Only a few counts were recorded for this clonotype. What it recognizes is unknown. The TCR was taken from a man aged 50-75 years who received an inactivated influenza vaccine. The sample here was CD4+ T cells sorted from PBMCs, taken around 25 months after vaccination. The chain links TRBV12-3 or TRBV12-4 to TRBJ1-1; 9 bases are a match to TRBD1. The CDR3 DNA follows: TGTGCCAGCAGTCCCCGACAGGGGGTGGGCACTGAAGCTTTCTTT. Residues: CASSPRQGVGTEAFF.